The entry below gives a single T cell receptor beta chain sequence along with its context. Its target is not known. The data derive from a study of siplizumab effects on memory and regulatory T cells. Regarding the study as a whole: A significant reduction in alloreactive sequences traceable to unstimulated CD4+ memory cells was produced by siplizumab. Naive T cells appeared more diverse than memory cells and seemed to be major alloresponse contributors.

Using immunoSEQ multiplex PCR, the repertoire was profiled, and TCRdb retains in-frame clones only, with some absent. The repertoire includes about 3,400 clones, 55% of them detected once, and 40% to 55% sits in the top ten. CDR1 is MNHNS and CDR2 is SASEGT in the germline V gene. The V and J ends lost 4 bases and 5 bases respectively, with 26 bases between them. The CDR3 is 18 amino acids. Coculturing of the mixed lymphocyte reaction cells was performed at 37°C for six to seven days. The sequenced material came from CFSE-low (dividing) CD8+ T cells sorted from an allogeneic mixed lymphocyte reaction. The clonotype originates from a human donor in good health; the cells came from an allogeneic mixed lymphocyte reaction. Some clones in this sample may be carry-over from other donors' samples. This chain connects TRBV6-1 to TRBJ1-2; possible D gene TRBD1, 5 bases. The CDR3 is CASSGGDPDYTGEYGYTF. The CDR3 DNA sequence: TGTGCCAGCAGTGGAGGGGACCCGGACTACACGGGGGAGTATGGCTACACCTTC.